This entry lists 15 T cell receptor beta chains sequenced from one sample in a study of blood T cell repertoires in COVID-19. Sequencing used immunoSEQ multiplex PCR; TCRdb keeps in-frame clones, though not all of them. The repertoire holds 350,000 to 550,000 clones, 70% to 90% seen once, with roughly 1.8% in the top ten. The sequencing input was PBMCs or T cells enriched from blood (not recorded which). The receptors derive from a young woman with acute COVID-19.

V usage is TRBV4-3 and J usage is TRBJ1-3; 10 nucleotides agree with TRBD1. The CDR3 spans 16 residues. J gave up 1 base and V 1 base, and 1 base lay outside the gene matches. CDR1 and CDR2 from the germline V gene are LGHNA and YSLEER. The CDR3 DNA follows: TGCGCCAGCAGCCAAGGGACAGGGGGTTCTGGAAACACCATATATTTT. Its protein product is CASSQGTGGSGNTIYF.

The J gene is TRBJ2-5, the V gene TRBV9; D remains ambiguous. V gave up 3 bases and J gave up 4 bases, with 10 bases separating them. The CDR3 spans 13 residues. The germline V gene has CDR1 SGDLS and CDR2 YYNGEE. The CDR3 is CASSEPPLETQYF. CDR3 coding DNA: TGTGCCAGCAGCGAGCCCCCTCTAGAGACCCAGTACTTC.

This clone was detected only a few times. This chain connects TRBV7-2 to TRBJ1-2; 10 bases line up with TRBD1. Trimming at V came to 1 base and at J to 7 bases, leaving 6 bases not matched to a gene. The germline V gene has CDR1 SGHTA and CDR2 FQGNSA. The CDR3 consists of 15 residues. The CDR3 region is CASSLGQGAPFGYTF. The CDR3 DNA reads TGTGCCAGCAGCTTAGGACAGGGGGCGCCTTTTGGCTACACCTTC.

J is TRBJ1-1 and V is TRBV5-1; tentatively, D is TRBD1 (6 bases). The CDR3 covers 14 residues. V was shortened by 1 base and J by 3 bases, with 10 bases between the two germline ends. The V gene's germline CDR1 is SGHRS and CDR2 YFSETQ. The CDR3 region has the DNA TGCGCCAGCAGCTTGCGGGGGGCGGACACTGAAGCTTTCTTT. Translation: CASSLRGADTEAFF.

The J gene is TRBJ1-4, the V gene TRBV9; D gene ambiguous. CDR1 SGDLS and CDR2 YYNGEE come from the germline V gene. This CDR3 comprises 16 residues. Trimming cost V 0 bases and J 8 bases, with 17 bases left between them. The CDR3 region is CASSVVLRMVREKLFF. The CDR3 region has the DNA TGTGCCAGCAGCGTAGTACTTCGGATGGTCAGGGAAAAACTGTTTTTT.

The chain combines TRBV27 with TRBJ1-4; 10 nucleotides match TRBD1. Trimming cost V 6 bases and J 14 bases; bases outside gene matches: 15. Germline V CDR1 and CDR2: MNHEY, SMNVEV (reference sequence). The CDR3 extends over 15 amino acids. The CDR3 reads CASSPFGTGEDRLFF. DNA of the CDR3: TGTGCCAGCAGCCCCTTCGGGACAGGGGAGGATAGGCTGTTTTTT. Together with reference TRBV27 and TRBJ1-4, the CDR3 gives the full variable domain: EAQVTQNPRYLITVTGKKLTVTCSQNMNHEYMSWYRQDPGLGLRQIYYSMNVEVTDKGDVPEGYKVSRKEKRNFPLILESPSPNQTSLYFCASSPFGTGEDRLFFGSGTQLSVL.

The gene calls are TRBV6-1 and TRBJ2-1, with 9 bases fitting TRBD2. Germline CDR1 MNHNS, CDR2 SASEGT. Germline trimming cut 5 bases from V and 6 bases from J; bases unmatched to any gene: 8. The CDR3 sequence is 15 residues long. This CDR3 reads CASSTPGLAGNEQFF. The DNA for the CDR3 is TGTGCCAGCAGTACCCCGGGACTAGCTGGCAATGAGCAGTTCTTC.

The J gene is TRBJ2-1, the V gene TRBV18, with D perhaps matching TRBD2 (6 bases). In germline, CDR1 is KGHSH, CDR2 LQKENI. The CDR3 contains 16 residues. Trimming pared 1 base from V and 0 bases from J, leaving 10 bases between. CDR3 nucleotide sequence: TGTGCCAGCTCACCACGGGAGGCTACCTCCTACAATGAGCAGTTCTTC. Translation gives CASSPREATSYNEQFF.

The chain combines TRBV4-1 with TRBJ2-3, with TRBD2 matching 11 bases. The CDR3 sequence is 17 residues long. CDR1 and CDR2 from the germline V gene are MGHRA and YSYEKL. V was clipped by 5 bases and J by 2 bases; unmatched bases: 9. The CDR3 sequence: CASSSVRLAGYTDTQYF. CDR3 bases: TGCGCCAGCAGCTCCGTTAGACTAGCGGGGTACACAGATACGCAGTATTTT.

The chain uses TRBV6-6 and TRBJ2-1; 8 bases are a match to TRBD2. CDR1 is MNHNY and CDR2 is SVGAGI in the germline V gene (reference sequence). V lost 3 bases, J lost 8 bases, and 9 bases stayed unmatched. The length of the CDR3 is 15 residues. DNA for the CDR3: TGTGCCAGCAGTTATGGGGGTAGCGGGAACGATGAGCAGTTCTTC. Translation: CASSYGGSGNDEQFF.

This chain joins TRBV30 and TRBJ1-5; D is possibly TRBD1 (6 bases). CDR3 size: 15 residues. The germline V gene has CDR1 GTSNPN and CDR2 SVGIG (reference sequence). Between the trimmed V and J ends, which lost 3 bases and 1 base, there was a span of 13 bases. The CDR3 DNA reads as TGTGCCTGGAGAGGGGGTACTGGGAGCAATCAGCCCCAGCATTTT. This codes for CAWRGGTGSNQPQHF.

V usage is TRBV28 and J usage is TRBJ1-6; 8 bases align to TRBD1. Trimming at V came to 8 bases and at J to 0 bases, leaving 18 bases not matched to a gene. Germline V gene lookup returns CDR1 MDHEN and CDR2 SYDVKM. The CDR3 loop spans 20 amino acids. This CDR3 is CASGHNFRQGRSSYNSPLHF. CDR3 DNA sequence: TGTGCCAGCGGACACAACTTTAGACAGGGGAGGAGCTCCTATAATTCACCCCTCCACTTT.

V and J are TRBV2 and TRBJ2-5; D remains unclear. The CDR3 consists of 11 residues. Between the trimmed V and J ends, which lost 5 bases and 9 bases, there was a span of 10 bases. Germline V CDR1 and CDR2: SNHLY, FYNNEI. CDR3 in amino acids: CASSLSEPQYF. The CDR3 DNA follows: TGTGCCAGCAGTCTCTCGGAGCCCCAGTACTTC.

The V gene is TRBV7-2, the J gene TRBJ2-2; D is ambiguous. The CDR3 spans 13 residues. Germline V gene data show CDR1 as SGHTA and CDR2 as FQGNSA. V lost 5 bases, J lost 4 bases, and 8 bases lay in between. DNA for the CDR3: TGTGCCAGCAGCCCCAGTGGCACCGGGGAGCTGTTTTTT. Its protein is CASSPSGTGELFF.

This clone was recorded only once. The J gene is TRBJ2-1, the V gene TRBV7-3; 9 bases map to TRBD2. Unmatched junction bases numbered 4, after V lost 2 bases and J lost 14 bases. Per the germline V gene, CDR1 is SGHTA and CDR2 is FQGTGA. The CDR3 consists of 12 residues. CDR3 amino acids: CASSLSGTSKFF. CDR3 nucleotides: TGTGCCAGCAGCTTATCCGGGACTAGCAAGTTCTTC.